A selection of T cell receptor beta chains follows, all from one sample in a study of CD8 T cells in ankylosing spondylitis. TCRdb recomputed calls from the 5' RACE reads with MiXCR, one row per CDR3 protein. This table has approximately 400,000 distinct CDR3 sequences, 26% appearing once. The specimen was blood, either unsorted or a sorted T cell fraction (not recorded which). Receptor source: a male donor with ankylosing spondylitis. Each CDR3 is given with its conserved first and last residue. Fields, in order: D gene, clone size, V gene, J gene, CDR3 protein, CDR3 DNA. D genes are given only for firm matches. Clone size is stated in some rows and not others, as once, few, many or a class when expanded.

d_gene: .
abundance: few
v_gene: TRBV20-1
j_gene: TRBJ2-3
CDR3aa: CSAAEGSPDTQYF
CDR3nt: TGCAGTGCCGCTGAGGGGTCCCCAGATACGCAGTATTTT

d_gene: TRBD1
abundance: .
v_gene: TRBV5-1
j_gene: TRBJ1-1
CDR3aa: CASSLGDRVRVAEAFF
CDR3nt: TGCGCCAGCAGCTTAGGGGACAGGGTGCGTGTAGCTGAAGCTTTCTTT

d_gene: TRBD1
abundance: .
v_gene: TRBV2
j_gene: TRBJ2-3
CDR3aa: CASRADRVPDTQYF
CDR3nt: TGTGCCAGCAGGGCAGACAGGGTCCCAGATACGCAGTATTTT

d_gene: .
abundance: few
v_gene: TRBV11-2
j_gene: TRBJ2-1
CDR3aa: CASIQKGSSYNEQFF
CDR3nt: TGTGCCAGCATCCAAAAGGGGAGCTCCTACAATGAGCAGTTCTTC

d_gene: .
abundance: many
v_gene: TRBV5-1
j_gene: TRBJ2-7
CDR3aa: CASSFEGSSYEQYF
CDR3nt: TGCGCCAGCAGCTTCGAAGGCTCTTCCTACGAGCAGTACTTC

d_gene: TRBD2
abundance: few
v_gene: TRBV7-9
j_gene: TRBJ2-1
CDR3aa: CASSSFTSGTYNEQFF
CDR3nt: TGTGCCAGCAGCTCATTTACTAGCGGGACCTACAATGAGCAGTTCTTC

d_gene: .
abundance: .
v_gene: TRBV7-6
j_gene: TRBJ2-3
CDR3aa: CASSPIMLEGTDTQYF
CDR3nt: TGTGCCAGCAGCCCCATAATGTTAGAGGGCACAGATACGCAGTATTTT

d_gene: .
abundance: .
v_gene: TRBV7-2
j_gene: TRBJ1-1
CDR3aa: CASSSYSNTEAFF
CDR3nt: TGTGCCAGCAGCTCATACTCGAACACTGAAGCTTTCTTT

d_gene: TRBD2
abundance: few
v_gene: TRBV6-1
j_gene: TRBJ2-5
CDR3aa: CASRGSSGRDQETQYF
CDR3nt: TGTGCCAGCAGGGGGTCCAGCGGGAGGGACCAAGAGACCCAGTACTTC

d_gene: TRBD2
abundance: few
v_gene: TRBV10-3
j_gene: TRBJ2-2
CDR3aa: CAISESSGGNTGELFF
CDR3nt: TGTGCCATCAGTGAGTCCAGCGGGGGGAACACCGGGGAGCTGTTTTTT

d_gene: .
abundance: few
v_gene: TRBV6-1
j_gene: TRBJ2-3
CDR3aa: CASSVWDTQYF
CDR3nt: TGTGCCAGCAGTGTATGGGATACGCAGTATTTT

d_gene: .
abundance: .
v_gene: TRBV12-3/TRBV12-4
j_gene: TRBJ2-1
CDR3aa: CASSLIGISYNEQFF
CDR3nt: TGTGCCAGCAGTTTAATTGGGATTTCCTACAATGAGCAGTTCTTC

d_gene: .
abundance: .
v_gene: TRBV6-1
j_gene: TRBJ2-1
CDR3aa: CASKRDNAYNEQFF
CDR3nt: TGTGCCAGCAAAAGGGACAACGCCTACAATGAGCAGTTCTTC

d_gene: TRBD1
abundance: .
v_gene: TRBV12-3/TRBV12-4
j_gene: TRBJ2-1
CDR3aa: CASSTKGGRNEQFF
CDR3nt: TGTGCCAGCAGTACAAAAGGGGGCCGCAATGAGCAGTTCTTC

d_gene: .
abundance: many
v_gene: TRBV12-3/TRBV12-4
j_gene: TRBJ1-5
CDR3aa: CATSTGHGNQPQHF
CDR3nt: TGTGCCACTTCGACCGGACACGGCAATCAGCCCCAGCATTTT

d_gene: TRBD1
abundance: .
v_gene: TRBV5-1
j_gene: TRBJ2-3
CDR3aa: CASSWGQGEDTQYF
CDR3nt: TGCGCCAGCAGCTGGGGACAGGGGGAAGATACGCAGTATTTT

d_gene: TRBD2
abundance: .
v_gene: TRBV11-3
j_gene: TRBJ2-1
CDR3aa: CASSLTSGRFYNEQFF
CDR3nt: TGTGCCAGCAGCCTGACTAGCGGCCGATTCTACAATGAGCAGTTCTTC

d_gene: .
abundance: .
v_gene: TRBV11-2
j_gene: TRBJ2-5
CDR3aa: CASSLAVAYQETQYF
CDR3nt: TGTGCCAGCAGCTTAGCGGTGGCTTACCAAGAGACCCAGTACTTC

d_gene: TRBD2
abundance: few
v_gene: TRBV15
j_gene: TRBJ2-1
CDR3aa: CATSREGVASGGAFF
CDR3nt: TGTGCCACCAGCAGAGAAGGTGTGGCGAGCGGGGGAGCGTTCTTC

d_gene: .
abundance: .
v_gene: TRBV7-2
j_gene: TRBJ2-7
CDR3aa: CASSNRMAEQYF
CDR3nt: TGTGCCAGCAGCAACCGTATGGCCGAGCAGTACTTC

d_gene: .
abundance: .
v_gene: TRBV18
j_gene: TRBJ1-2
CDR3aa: CASSPRADGYTF
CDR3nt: TGTGCCAGCTCACCACGCGCCGACGGCTACACCTTC

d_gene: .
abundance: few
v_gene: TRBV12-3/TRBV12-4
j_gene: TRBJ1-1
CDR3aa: CASSLFAGANTEAFF
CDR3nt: TGTGCCAGCAGTTTATTTGCAGGTGCGAACACTGAAGCTTTCTTT

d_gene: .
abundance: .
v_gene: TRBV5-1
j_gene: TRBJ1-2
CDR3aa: CASSLRPDPNYGYTF
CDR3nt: TGCGCCAGCAGCTTAAGACCTGATCCCAACTATGGCTACACCTTC

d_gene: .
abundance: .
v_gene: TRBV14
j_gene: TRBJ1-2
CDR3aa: CASSQERASRYTF
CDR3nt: TGTGCCAGCAGCCAAGAACGCGCTTCCCGCTACACCTTC

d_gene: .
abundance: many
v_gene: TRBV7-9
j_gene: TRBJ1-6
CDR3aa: CASSLVLDNSPLHF
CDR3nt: TGTGCCAGCAGCTTGGTCCTAGATAATTCACCCCTCCACTTT

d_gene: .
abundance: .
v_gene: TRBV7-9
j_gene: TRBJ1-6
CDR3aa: CASSLKSLTPLHF
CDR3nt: TGTGCCAGCAGCCTCAAATCCCTGACACCCCTCCACTTT

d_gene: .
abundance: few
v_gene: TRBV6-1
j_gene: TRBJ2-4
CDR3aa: CASTLGASVKNIQYF
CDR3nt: TGTGCCAGCACCCTAGGGGCTTCGGTCAAAAACATTCAGTACTTC

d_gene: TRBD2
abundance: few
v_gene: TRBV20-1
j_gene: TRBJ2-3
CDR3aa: CSAPTSGLTDTQYF
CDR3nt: TGCAGTGCCCCTACTAGCGGTCTCACAGATACGCAGTATTTT

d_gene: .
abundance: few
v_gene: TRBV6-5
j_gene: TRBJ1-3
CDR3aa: CASSYQTPNSGNTIYF
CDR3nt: TGTGCCAGCAGTTACCAGACACCAAACTCTGGAAACACCATATATTTT

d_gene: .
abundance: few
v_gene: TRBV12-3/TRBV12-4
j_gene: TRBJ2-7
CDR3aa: CASSSFRVEQYF
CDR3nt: TGTGCCAGCAGTTCCTTTCGTGTTGAGCAGTACTTC

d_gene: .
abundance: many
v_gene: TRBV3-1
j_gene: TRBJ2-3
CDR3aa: CASSPSGDTDTQYF
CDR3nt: TGTGCCAGCAGTCCATCGGGAGACACAGATACGCAGTATTTT

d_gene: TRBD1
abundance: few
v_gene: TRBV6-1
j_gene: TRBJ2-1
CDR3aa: CASRGQTYNEQFF
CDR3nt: TGTGCCAGCAGGGGACAGACTTACAATGAGCAGTTCTTC

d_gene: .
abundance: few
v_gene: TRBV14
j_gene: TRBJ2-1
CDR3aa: CASSPLASSYNEQFF
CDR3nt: TGTGCCAGCAGCCCCCTTGCGAGCTCCTACAATGAGCAGTTCTTC

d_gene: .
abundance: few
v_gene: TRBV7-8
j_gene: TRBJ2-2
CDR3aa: CASSLSSPNTGELFF
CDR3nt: TGTGCCAGCAGCTTATCCAGCCCGAACACCGGGGAGCTGTTTTTT

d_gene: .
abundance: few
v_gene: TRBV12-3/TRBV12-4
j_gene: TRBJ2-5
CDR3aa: CASISRQPWGRETQYF
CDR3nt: TGTGCCAGCATTTCCCGACAGCCCTGGGGGAGAGAGACCCAGTACTTC

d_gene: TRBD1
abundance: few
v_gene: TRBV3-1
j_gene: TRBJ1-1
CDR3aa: CASSQSTGRTEAFF
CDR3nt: TGTGCCAGCAGCCAATCGACAGGGAGGACTGAAGCTTTCTTT

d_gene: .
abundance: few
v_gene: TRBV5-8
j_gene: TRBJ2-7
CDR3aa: CASSFNYEQYF
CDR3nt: TGTGCCAGCAGCTTCAACTACGAGCAGTACTTC

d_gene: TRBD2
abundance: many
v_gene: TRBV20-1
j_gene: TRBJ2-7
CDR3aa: CSAGGTSGSREQYF
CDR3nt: TGCAGTGCTGGCGGGACTAGCGGGAGTAGGGAGCAGTACTTC

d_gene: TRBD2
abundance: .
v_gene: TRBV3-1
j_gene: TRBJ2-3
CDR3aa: CASSQQTSGSTDTQYF
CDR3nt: TGTGCCAGCAGCCAACAGACTAGCGGAAGCACAGATACGCAGTATTTT

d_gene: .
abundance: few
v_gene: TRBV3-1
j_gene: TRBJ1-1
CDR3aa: CASSLKGESGTEAFF
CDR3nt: TGTGCCAGCAGCCTAAAGGGAGAGTCGGGCACTGAAGCTTTCTTT

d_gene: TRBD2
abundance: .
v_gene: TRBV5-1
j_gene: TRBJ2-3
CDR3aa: CASSLIAGADTQYF
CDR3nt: TGCGCCAGCAGCTTGATAGCGGGAGCGGATACGCAGTATTTT

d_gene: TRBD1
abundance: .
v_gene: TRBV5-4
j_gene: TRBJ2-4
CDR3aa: CASSSQGARAKNIQYF
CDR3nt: TGTGCCAGCAGCTCCCAGGGGGCGAGAGCCAAAAACATTCAGTACTTC